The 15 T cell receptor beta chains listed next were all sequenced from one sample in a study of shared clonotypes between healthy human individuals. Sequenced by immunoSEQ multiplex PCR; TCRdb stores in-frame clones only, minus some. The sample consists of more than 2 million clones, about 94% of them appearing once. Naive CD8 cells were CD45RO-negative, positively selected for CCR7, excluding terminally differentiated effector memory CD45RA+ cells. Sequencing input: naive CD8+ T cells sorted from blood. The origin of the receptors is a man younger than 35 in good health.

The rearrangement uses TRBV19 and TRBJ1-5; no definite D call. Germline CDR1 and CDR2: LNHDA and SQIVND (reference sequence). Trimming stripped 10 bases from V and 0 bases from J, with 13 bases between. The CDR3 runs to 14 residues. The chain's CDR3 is CANTRFPSNQPQHF. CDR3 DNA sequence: TGTGCCAATACGCGGTTCCCTAGCAATCAGCCCCAGCATTTT.

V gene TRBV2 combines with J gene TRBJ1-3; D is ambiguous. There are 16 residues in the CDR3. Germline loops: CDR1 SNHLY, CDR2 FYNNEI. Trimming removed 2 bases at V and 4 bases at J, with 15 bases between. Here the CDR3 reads CASSERRSAAGNTIYF. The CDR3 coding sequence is TGTGCCAGCAGTGAAAGGAGGTCGGCCGCCGGAAACACCATATATTTT.

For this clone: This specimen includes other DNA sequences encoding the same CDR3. CDR3 in amino acids: CASSLEGQGVYEQYF. In nucleotides, the CDR3 is TGCGCCAGCAGCTTGGAGGGACAGGGGGTCTACGAGCAGTACTTC. V is TRBV5-1 and J is TRBJ2-7, with 11 bases identical to TRBD1. V lost 0 bases and J lost 3; bases outside the gene matches: 2. Germline V gene sequence: CDR1 SGHRS, CDR2 YFSETQ. The CDR3 runs 15 residues. The full variable domain, completed using reference TRBV5-1 and TRBJ2-7, is KAGVTQTPRYLIKTRGQQVTLSCSPISGHRSVSWYQQTPGQGLQFLFEYFSETQRNKGNFPGRFSGRQFSNSRSEMNVSTLELGDSALYLCASSLEGQGVYEQYFGPGTRLTVT.

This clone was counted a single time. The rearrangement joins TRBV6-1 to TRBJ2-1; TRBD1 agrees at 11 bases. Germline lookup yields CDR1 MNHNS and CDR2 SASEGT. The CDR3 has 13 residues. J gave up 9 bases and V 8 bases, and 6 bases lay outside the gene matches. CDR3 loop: CASDGTGGGEQFF. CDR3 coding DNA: TGTGCCAGCGACGGGACAGGGGGTGGTGAGCAGTTCTTC.

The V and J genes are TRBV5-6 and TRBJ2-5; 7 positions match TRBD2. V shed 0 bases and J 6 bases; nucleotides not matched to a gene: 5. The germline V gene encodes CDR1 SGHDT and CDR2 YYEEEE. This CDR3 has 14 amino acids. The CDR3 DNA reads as TGTGCCAGCAGCTTGGGTCTAGCGGTACAGACCCAGTACTTC. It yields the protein CASSLGLAVQTQYF.

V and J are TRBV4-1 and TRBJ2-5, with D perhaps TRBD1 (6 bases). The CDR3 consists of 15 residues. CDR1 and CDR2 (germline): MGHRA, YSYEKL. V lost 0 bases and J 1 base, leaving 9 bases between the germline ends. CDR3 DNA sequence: TGCGCCAGCAGCCAAGATCCAGGGGTCCAAGAGACCCAGTACTTC. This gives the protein CASSQDPGVQETQYF.

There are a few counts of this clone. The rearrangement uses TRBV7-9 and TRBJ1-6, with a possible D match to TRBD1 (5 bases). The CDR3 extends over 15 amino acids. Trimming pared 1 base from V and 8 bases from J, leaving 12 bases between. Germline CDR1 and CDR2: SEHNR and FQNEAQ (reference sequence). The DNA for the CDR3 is TGTGCCAGCAGCTTAGATACAGGCATAGATTCACCCCTCCACTTT. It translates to CASSLDTGIDSPLHF.

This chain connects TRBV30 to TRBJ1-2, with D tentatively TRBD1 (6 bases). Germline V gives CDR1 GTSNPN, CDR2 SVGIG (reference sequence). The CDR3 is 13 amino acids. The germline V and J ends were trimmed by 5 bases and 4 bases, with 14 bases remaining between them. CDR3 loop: CAWAKGDGYGYTF. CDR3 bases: TGTGCCTGGGCCAAGGGGGATGGCTATGGCTACACCTTC.

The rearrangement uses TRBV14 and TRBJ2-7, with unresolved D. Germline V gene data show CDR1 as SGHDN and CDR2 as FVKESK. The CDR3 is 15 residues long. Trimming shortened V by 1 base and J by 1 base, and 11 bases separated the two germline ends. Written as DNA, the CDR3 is TGTGCCAGCAGCCAAGGGCGTGGATATTCCTACGAGCAGTACTTC. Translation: CASSQGRGYSYEQYF.

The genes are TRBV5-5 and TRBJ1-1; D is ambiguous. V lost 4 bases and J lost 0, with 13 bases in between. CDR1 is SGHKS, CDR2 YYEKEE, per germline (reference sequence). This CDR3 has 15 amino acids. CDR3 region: CASSPFAIMNTEAFF. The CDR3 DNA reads TGTGCCAGCAGCCCCTTTGCCATCATGAACACTGAAGCTTTCTTT.

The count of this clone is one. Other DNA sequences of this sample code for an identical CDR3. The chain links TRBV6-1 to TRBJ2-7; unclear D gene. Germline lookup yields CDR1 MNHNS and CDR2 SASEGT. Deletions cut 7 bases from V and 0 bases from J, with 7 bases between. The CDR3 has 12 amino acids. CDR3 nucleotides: TGTGCCAGCACGGGTAGCTCCTACGAGCAGTACTTC. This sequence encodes CASTGSSYEQYF.

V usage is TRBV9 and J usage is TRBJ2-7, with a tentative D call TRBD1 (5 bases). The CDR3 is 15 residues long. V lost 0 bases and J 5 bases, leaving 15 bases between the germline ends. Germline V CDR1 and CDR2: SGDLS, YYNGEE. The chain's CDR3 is CASSVEGSETHEQYF. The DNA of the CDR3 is TGTGCCAGCAGCGTAGAGGGGTCGGAGACCCACGAGCAGTACTTC.

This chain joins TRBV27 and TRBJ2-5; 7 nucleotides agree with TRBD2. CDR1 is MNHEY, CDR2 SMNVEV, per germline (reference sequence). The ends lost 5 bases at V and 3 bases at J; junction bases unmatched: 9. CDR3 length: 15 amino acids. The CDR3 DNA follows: TGTGCCAGCAGTCCGGGGAGCGGGGTTGAAGAGACCCAGTACTTC. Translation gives CASSPGSGVEETQYF.

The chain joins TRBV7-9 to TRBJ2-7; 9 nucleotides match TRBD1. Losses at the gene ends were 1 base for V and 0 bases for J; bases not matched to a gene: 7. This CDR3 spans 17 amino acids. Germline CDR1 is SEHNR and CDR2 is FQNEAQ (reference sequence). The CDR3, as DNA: TGTGCCAGCAGCTTAGTCTTTGGACAGGGGCTCTCCTACGAGCAGTACTTC. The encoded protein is CASSLVFGQGLSYEQYF.

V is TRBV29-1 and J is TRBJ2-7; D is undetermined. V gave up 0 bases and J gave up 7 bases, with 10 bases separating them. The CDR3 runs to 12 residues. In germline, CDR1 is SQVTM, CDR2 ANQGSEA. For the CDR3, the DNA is TGCAGCGTTGAAGATGGGTCGGGTGAGCAGTACTTC. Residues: CSVEDGSGEQYF.